This T cell receptor beta chain was obtained from a study of T cell repertoires in cytomegalovirus infection. Study in general: Indications of both CMV infection and matching HLA type were provided by public TCR beta signatures. General observations from the study: CMV-specific HLA-C-restricted TCR beta clonotypes dominated the ex vivo response.

Unmatched junction bases numbered 7, after V lost 7 bases and J lost 6 bases. This CDR3 is 13 amino acids long. CDR1 is SQVTM, CDR2 ANQGSEA, per germline. This clonotype was seen more than once but under ten times. Its antigen is as yet unknown. MiXCR was run by TCRdb on the reads, yielding one entry per CDR3 protein. The sample records about 300,000 distinct CDR3 sequences, about 9.2% being singletons. This rearrangement joins TRBV29-1 to TRBJ2-3, with 10 bases aligning to TRBD1. The material sequenced was PBMCs. This sequence originates from a human donor in good health (CMV status not recorded). Some clones in this sample may be carry-over from other donors' samples. The CDR3 loop is CSAGTGARDTQYF. In DNA form, the CDR3 reads TGCAGCGCAGGGACAGGGGCGCGGGATACGCAGTATTTT.